Listed below are T cell receptor beta chains from one sample, sequenced in a study of OX40 agonist ivuxolimab in advanced cancers. This table comes from immunoSEQ multiplex PCR, and its TCRdb copy is limited to in-frame clones, with some not included. This sample carries roughly 62,000 clones, 80% to 90% of them seen once, and the ten largest clones take about 0.8%. Sequencing was performed on CD4+ or CD8+ T cells sorted from blood, taken in a trial of the OX40 agonist ivuxolimab. Source of these receptors: an adult with an advanced solid tumor such as melanoma, head and neck, liver or kidney cancer. Each CDR3 is given without its conserved first and last residue. Fields, in order: D gene, J gene, V gene, CDR3 protein. The D gene is left open where the match is weak.

>-|TRBJ2-2|TRBV18
ASSPRTIGTGELF
>-|TRBJ2-3|TRBV7-8
ASSLEVVEDTQY
>TRBD2|-|TRBV2
ASRRWTSGSDEQY
>-|TRBJ1-3|TRBV25-1
ASKGVPGNTIY
>-|TRBJ2-7|TRBV7-2
ASSWKRDLEQY
>-|TRBJ2-3|TRBV15
ATSREGPPDTQY
>-|TRBJ1-2|TRBV7-2
ASSLSGPEANYGYT
>-|TRBJ1-4|TRBV5-6
ASSLAPNYEKLF
>-|TRBJ2-1|TRBV5-1
ASSRGRGIDEQF
>-|TRBJ1-5|TRBV30
AWSVVHSNQPQH
>-|TRBJ2-5|TRBV9
ASSPRGGQETQY
>-|TRBJ2-3|TRBV7-2
ATRGSYTDTQY
>TRBD2|TRBJ2-7|TRBV7-9
ASTSGEGYEQY
>-|TRBJ2-1|TRBV28
ASSSRRGRNEQF
>-|TRBJ2-2|TRBV15
ATSREPNTGELF
>TRBD2|TRBJ2-7|TRBV28
ASNRGGSDEQY
>-|TRBJ2-1|TRBV18
ASSPQVGGNEQF
>TRBD1|TRBJ1-5|TRBV6-1
ASSLDRESNQPQH
>-|TRBJ2-2|TRBV6-6
ASSYSDGNTGELF
>-|TRBJ1-2|TRBV14
ASSHPNSAHT
>TRBD1|TRBJ1-1|TRBV7-8
ASSLVRGDTEAF
>TRBD1|TRBJ1-6|TRBV6-6
ASSSRIGTGGSPLH
>-|TRBJ2-2|TRBV19
ASRDFVRASGELF
>TRBD1|TRBJ2-7|TRBV5-1
ASSSNTGGFNEQY
>-|TRBJ2-7|TRBV5-1
ASSWTVGDRYEQY
>-|-|TRBV6-1
ASSVMAVEYEQY
>-|TRBJ1-1|TRBV4-2
ASSHQDLEPTWNTEAF
>TRBD1|TRBJ1-1|TRBV27
ASSTGVNTEAF
>TRBD2|TRBJ2-3|TRBV5-6
ASSDWPGGSGRITDTQY
>-|TRBJ2-2|TRBV6-1
ASSEVGGNTGELF
>TRBD2|TRBJ2-5|TRBV7-9
ASSRLAGGPETQY
>TRBD2|TRBJ2-7|TRBV30
AWSNGEGYEQY
>TRBD1|TRBJ2-7|TRBV6-1
ASLGQPTYEQY
>-|TRBJ1-3|TRBV6-5
ASTGGPFSGNTIY
>TRBD2|TRBJ2-2|TRBV15
ATSRARRGGTGELF
>-|TRBJ2-2|TRBV2
ASRRENTGELF
>-|TRBJ2-5|TRBV10-3
ATPHRLEETQY
>-|TRBJ1-1|TRBV7-9
ASSLLETEAF
>-|TRBJ2-2|TRBV27
ASSLRPANTGELF
>TRBD2|TRBJ2-2|TRBV7-9
ASSHQRGGSNTGELF
>TRBD2|TRBJ2-3|TRBV6-1
ASRAAGGRTDTQY
>TRBD1|TRBJ1-6|TRBV5-1
ASSPGQGVNSPLH